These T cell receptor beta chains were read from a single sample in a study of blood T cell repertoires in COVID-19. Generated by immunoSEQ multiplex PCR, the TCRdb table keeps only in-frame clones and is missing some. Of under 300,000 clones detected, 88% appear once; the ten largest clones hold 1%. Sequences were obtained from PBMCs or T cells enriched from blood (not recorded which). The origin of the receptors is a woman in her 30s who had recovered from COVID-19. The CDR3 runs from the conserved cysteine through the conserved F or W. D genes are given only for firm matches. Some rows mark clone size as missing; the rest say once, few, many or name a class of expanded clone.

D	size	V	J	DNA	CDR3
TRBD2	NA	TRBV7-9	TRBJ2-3	TGTGCCAGCAGCTTAAGCGGGACCAGCACAGATACGCAGTATTTT	CASSLSGTSTDTQYF
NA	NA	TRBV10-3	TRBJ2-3	TGTGCCATCGGAGCTCTAGACCGTGCAGATACGCAGTATTTT	CAIGALDRADTQYF
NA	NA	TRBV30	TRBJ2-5	TGTGCCTGGAGTGTACTAGGTGGGATTTTCTCGAGTCAAGAGACCCAGTACTTC	CAWSVLGGIFSSQETQYF
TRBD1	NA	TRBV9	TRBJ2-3	TGTGCCAGCAGCGGACAGGGAAGGGGCGCTGATACGCAGTATTTT	CASSGQGRGADTQYF
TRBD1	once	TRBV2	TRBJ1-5	TGTGCCAGCAGCCGGGACAGGAACAATCAGCCCCAGCATTTT	CASSRDRNNQPQHF
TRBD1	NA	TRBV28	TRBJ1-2	TGTGCCAGCAGTACGGGACAGGGGGAGTTTGGTGGCTACACCTTC	CASSTGQGEFGGYTF
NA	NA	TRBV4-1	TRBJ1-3	TGCGCCAGCAGCCAACCCGACAGTTCCTCTGGAAACACCATATATTTT	CASSQPDSSSGNTIYF
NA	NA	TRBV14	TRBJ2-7	TGTGCCAGCAGCCAAGTGCGGTTCTACGAGCAGTACTTC	CASSQVRFYEQYF
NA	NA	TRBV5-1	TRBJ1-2	TGCGCCAGCAGTCTCCAGGGGTTGTATGGCTACACCTTC	CASSLQGLYGYTF
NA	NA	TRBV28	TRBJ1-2	TGTGCCAGCAGCCTCGGCGGGCCCCAAAACTATGGCTACACCTTC	CASSLGGPQNYGYTF
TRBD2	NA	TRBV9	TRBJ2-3	TGTGCCAGCACGGGGGGGGGCCCCGGAGATACGCAGTATTTT	CASTGGGPGDTQYF
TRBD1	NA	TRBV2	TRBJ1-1	TGTGCCAGCAGCGGGGGACAGACAAACACTGAAGCTTTCTTT	CASSGGQTNTEAFF
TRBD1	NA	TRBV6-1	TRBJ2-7	TGTGCCAGCAGTGTTAGAGGCGGGACAGGGATCTCCTACGAGCAGTACTTC	CASSVRGGTGISYEQYF
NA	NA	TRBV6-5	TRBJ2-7	TGTGCCAGCAGTTACACAGGGAAAGCCTACGAGCAGTACTTC	CASSYTGKAYEQYF
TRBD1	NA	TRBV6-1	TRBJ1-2	TGTGCCAGCAGTGAAGCGGGACAGGGGGCGAACTATGGCTACACCTTC	CASSEAGQGANYGYTF
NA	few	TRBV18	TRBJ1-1	TGTGCCAGCTCGACTGACCAGAACACTGAAGCTTTCTTT	CASSTDQNTEAFF
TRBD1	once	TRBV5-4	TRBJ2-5	TGTGCCAGCAGACAAGGACAGGGAAGGGGGCAAGAGACCCAGTACTTC	CASRQGQGRGQETQYF
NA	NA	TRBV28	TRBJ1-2	TGTGCCAGCAGGCCGGGGGGGAGCTATGGCTACACCTTC	CASRPGGSYGYTF
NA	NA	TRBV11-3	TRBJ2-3	TGTGCCAGCATCCAAGGGGGAATCGTTAGGACTAGCACAGATACGCAGTATTTT	CASIQGGIVRTSTDTQYF
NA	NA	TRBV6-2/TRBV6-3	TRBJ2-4	TGTGCCAGCAGATACAGGAGAAGCCCCAAAAACATTCAGTACTTC	CASRYRRSPKNIQYF
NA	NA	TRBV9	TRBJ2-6	TGTGCCAGCAGCGTAGCTGGGAGGACCACAGGGGCCAACGTCCTGACTTTC	CASSVAGRTTGANVLTF
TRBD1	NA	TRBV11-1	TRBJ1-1	TGTGCCAGCATGGCTCCGAGACAGGGTAACACTGAAGCTTTCTTT	CASMAPRQGNTEAFF
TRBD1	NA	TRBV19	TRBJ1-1	TGTGCCAGTAGTGTGACAGGGGGCATGAACACTGAAGCTTTCTTT	CASSVTGGMNTEAFF
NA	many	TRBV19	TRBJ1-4	TGTGCCAGTAGCCTTTACAGGTCTGCTAATGAAAAACTGTTTTTT	CASSLYRSANEKLFF
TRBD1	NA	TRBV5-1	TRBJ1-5	TGCGCCAGCAGCCCGGACAGGGGTAGCAATCAGCCCCAGCATTTT	CASSPDRGSNQPQHF
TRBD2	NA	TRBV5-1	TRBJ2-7	TGCGCCAGCATAGGACTAGATAGAGGGGAGCAGTACTTC	CASIGLDRGEQYF
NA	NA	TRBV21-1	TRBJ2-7	TGTGCCACTCTGACAGGGAACTACGAGCAGTACTTC	CATLTGNYEQYF
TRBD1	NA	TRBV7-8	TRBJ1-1	TGTGCCAGCACCCGGGACAGGGGGCCTGAAGCTTTCTTT	CASTRDRGPEAFF
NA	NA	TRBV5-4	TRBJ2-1	TGTGCCAGCACAAGTGTCGGGGGCTACAATGAGCAGTTCTTC	CASTSVGGYNEQFF
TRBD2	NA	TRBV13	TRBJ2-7	TGTGCCAGCAGCTCTAGCGGGGAGACCTACGAGCAGTACTTC	CASSSSGETYEQYF
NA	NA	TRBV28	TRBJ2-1	TGTGCCAGCAGTATCAGAACCGGGACAATGCTCTACAATGAGCAGTTCTTC	CASSIRTGTMLYNEQFF
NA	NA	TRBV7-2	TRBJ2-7	TGTGCCAGCAGCTCCGCACTCTCCTACGAGCAGTACTTC	CASSSALSYEQYF
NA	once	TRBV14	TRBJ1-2	TGTGCCAGCAGCCAAGCTCAGGGGTTGGGCGGCTACACCTTC	CASSQAQGLGGYTF
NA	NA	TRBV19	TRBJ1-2	TGTGCCAGTAGTCCCTCTGGGGGGAACTATGGCTACACCTTC	CASSPSGGNYGYTF
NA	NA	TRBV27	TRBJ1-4	TGTGCCAGCGGGTTTCAGCGAGGAAAACTGTTTTTT	CASGFQRGKLFF
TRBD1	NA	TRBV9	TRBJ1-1	TGTGCCAGCAGCTCATCTTTGGGACAGGGGTCTACTGAAGCTTTCTTT	CASSSSLGQGSTEAFF
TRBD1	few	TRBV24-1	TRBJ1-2	TGTGCCACCCAAGACAGGGGGGCAGGTGGCTACACCTTC	CATQDRGAGGYTF
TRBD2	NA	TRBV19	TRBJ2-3	TGTGCCAGCTCCACGGGGGGACTAAGGACAGATACGCAGTATTTT	CASSTGGLRTDTQYF
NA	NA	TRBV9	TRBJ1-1	TGTGCCAGCAGCATGGGGGGGCAGAGCACTGAAGCTTTCTTT	CASSMGGQSTEAFF
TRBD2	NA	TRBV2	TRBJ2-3	TGTGCCAGCACCCGCGGGACTAGCGGGACGGGGGATACGCAGTATTTT	CASTRGTSGTGDTQYF
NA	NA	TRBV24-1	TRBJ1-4	TGTGCCACCAGTGATTTCCGGGGAGGTAATGAAAAACTGTTTTTT	CATSDFRGGNEKLFF
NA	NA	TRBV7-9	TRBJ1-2	TGTGCCAGCAGCCCACTACAGGACTACACCTTC	CASSPLQDYTF
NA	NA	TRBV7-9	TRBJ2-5	TGTGCCAGCAGCCGGTCTGCGACGGGTTTCGACGGGAAATACTTC	CASSRSATGFDGKYF
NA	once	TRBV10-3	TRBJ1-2	TGTGCCGTCCGAGGTGATCTCAACTATGGCTACACCTTC	CAVRGDLNYGYTF
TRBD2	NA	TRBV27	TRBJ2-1	TGTGCCAGCAGTCGAAGACTAGCGGGAGGGCTCGATGAGCAGTTCTTC	CASSRRLAGGLDEQFF
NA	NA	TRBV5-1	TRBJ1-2	TGCGCCAGCAGCTGGGACAAGGCCTATGGCTACACCTTC	CASSWDKAYGYTF
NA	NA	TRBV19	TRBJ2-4	TGTGCCAGTAGGAACCGTATCGGAAACATTCAGTACTTC	CASRNRIGNIQYF
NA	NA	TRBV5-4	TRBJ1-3	TGTGCCAGCAGCTTTCCAGGCTCTGGAAACACCATATATTTT	CASSFPGSGNTIYF
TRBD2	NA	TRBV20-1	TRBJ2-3	TGCAGTGCTAGTTGGGGGGAGGGCCTACTGACAGATACGCAGTATTTT	CSASWGEGLLTDTQYF
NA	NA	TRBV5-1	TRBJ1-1	TGCGCCAGCAGCCGGGACAACAATCTCCACACTGAAGCTTTCTTT	CASSRDNNLHTEAFF
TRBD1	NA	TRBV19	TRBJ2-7	TGTGCCAGCTCGGGGGTAGGACAGGGGCCCTACGAGCAGTACTTC	CASSGVGQGPYEQYF
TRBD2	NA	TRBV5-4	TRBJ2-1	TGTGCCAGCAGCCCAGTCGCGGGAGAAGGCTACAATGAGCAGTTCTTC	CASSPVAGEGYNEQFF
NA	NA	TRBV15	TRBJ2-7	TGTGCCACCAGCAGAGTCCGGGGGGCGTATTACGAGCAGTACTTC	CATSRVRGAYYEQYF
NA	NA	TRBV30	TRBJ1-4	TGTGCCTGGAGTAAGTGGAGGGGCCCTAAAACAACTAATGAAAAACTGTTTTTT	CAWSKWRGPKTTNEKLFF
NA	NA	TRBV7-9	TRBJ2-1	TGTGCCAGCAGCTTAAAGGGACTTCTAGAGCTCGGCTACAATGAGCAGTTCTTC	CASSLKGLLELGYNEQFF
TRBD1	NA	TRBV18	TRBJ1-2	TGTGCCAGCTCACCCGTACAGGGGGCCGGTCTTGGCTACACCTTC	CASSPVQGAGLGYTF